Included here is one TCR beta chain sequence, with context. The antigen is undetermined. The data were taken from a study of T cell repertoires in cytomegalovirus infection. At the level of the study: Both recently identified HLA-C-restricted and well-studied HLA-B-restricted CMV epitopes were used in the study. Shared public TCR beta signatures pointed to both CMV infection and a matching HLA type.

Germline-derived CDR1 and CDR2 are SGDLS and YYNGEE. The CDR3 is 17 amino acids. V lost 3 bases, J lost 5 bases, and 13 bases stayed unmatched. MiXCR, run by TCRdb on the reads, gives a single entry per CDR3 protein. Of about a million distinct CDR3 sequences listed, about a third are singletons. Overall study findings and caveats: Pooled public TCR beta family frequency picked out CMV carriers with the relevant HLA. The ex vivo response was dominated by HLA-C-restricted CMV-specific TCR beta clonotypes.

The sample in question was cultured CD8+ T cells from PBMCs, obtained from culture after CMV antigen stimulation. The TCR comes from a human donor in good health (CMV status not recorded). Some clones in this sample may be carry-over from other donors' samples. The V call is TRBV9, the J call TRBJ2-1; 8 positions agree with TRBD2. CDR3 bases: TGTGCCAGCAGCGACGGACTAGCCGACCCCCTCGACAATGAGCAGTTCTTC. It specifies CASSDGLADPLDNEQFF.